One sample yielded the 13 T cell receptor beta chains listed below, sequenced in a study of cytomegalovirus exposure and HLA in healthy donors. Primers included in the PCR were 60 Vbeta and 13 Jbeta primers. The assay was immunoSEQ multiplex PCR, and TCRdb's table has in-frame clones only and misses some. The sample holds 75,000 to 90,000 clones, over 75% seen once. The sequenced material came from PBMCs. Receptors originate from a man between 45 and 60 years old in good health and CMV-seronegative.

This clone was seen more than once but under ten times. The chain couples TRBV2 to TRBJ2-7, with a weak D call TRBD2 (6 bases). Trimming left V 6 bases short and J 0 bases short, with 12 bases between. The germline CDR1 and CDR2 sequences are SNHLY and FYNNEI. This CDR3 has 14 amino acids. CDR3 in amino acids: CASRLRDFSYEQYF. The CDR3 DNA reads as TGTGCCAGCAGACTCCGGGACTTCTCCTACGAGCAGTACTTC.

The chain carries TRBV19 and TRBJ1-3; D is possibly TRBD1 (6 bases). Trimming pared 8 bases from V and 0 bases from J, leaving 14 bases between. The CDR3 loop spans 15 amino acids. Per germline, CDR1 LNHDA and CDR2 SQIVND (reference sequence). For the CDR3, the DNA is TGTGCCAGTTGGGTCAGGGGATTCTCTGGAAACACCATATATTTT. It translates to CASWVRGFSGNTIYF.

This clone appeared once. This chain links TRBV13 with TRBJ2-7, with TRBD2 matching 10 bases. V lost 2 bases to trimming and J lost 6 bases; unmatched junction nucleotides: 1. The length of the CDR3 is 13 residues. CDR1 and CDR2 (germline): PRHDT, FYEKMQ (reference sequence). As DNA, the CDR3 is TGTGCCAGCAGCTTAAGACTAGCGGGCGAGCAGTACTTC. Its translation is CASSLRLAGEQYF.

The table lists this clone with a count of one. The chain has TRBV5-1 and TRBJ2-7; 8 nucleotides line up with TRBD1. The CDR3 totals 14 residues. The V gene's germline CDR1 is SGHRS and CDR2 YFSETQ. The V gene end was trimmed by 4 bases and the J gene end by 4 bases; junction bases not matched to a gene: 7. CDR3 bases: TGCGCCAGCAGCCATGGACAGGGATCTTACGAGCAGTACTTC. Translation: CASSHGQGSYEQYF.

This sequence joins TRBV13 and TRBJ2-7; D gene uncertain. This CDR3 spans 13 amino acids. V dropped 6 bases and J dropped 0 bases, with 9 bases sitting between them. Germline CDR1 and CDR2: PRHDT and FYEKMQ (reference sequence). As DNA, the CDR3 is TGTGCCAGCAGGCACTCGAGCTCCTACGAGCAGTACTTC. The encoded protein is CASRHSSSYEQYF. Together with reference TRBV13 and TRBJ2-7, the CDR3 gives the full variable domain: AAGVIQSPRHLIKEKRETATLKCYPIPRHDTVYWYQQGPGQDPQFLISFYEKMQSDKGSIPDRFSAQQFSDYHSELNMSSLELGDSALYFCASRHSSSYEQYFGPGTRLTVT.

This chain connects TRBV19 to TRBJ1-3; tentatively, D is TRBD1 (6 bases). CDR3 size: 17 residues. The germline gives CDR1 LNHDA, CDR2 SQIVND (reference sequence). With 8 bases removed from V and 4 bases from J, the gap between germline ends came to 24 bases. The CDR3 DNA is TGTGCCAGTCGCCAAGGTACAGGGCAGTCGTACGGAAACACCATATATTTT. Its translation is CASRQGTGQSYGNTIYF.

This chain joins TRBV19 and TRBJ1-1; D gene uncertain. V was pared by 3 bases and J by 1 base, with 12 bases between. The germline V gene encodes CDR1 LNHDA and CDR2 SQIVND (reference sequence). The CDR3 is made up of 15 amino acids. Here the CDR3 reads CASSIRGTANTEAFF. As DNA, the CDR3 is TGTGCCAGTAGTATTCGTGGTACAGCGAACACTGAAGCTTTCTTT.

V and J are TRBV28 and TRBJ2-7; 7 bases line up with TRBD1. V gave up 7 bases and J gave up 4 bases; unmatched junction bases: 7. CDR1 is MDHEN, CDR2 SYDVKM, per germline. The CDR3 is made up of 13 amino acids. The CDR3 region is CASKTGAEYEQYF. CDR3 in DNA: TGTGCCAGCAAAACAGGGGCCGAATACGAGCAGTACTTC.

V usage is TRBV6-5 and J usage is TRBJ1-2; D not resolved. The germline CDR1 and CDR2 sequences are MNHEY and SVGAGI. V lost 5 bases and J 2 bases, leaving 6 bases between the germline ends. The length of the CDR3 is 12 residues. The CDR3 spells CASSEINYGYTF. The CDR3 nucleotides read TGTGCCAGCAGTGAGATCAACTATGGCTACACCTTC.

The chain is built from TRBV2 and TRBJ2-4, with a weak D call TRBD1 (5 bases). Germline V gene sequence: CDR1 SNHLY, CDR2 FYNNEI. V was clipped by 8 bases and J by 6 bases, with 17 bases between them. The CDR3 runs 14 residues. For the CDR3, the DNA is TGTGCCAGCGGATCCCCAGGGCAGCGAAACATTCAGTACTTC. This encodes CASGSPGQRNIQYF.

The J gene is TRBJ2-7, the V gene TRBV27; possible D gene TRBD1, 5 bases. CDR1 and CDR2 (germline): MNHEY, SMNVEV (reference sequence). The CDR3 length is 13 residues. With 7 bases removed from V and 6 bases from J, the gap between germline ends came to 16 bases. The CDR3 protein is CASKSSDRSEQYF. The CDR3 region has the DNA TGTGCCAGCAAGTCCTCCGACAGAAGCGAGCAGTACTTC.

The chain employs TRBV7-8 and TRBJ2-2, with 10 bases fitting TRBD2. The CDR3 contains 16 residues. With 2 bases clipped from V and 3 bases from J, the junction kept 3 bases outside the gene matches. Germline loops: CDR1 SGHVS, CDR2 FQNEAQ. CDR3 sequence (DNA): TGTGCCAGCAGCTTAATAACTAGCGGGGACACCGGGGAGCTGTTTTTT. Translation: CASSLITSGDTGELFF. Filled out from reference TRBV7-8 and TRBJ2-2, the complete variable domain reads GAGVSQSPRYKVAKRGQDVALRCDPISGHVSLFWYQQALGQGPEFLTYFQNEAQLDKSGLPSDRFFAERPEGSVSTLKIQRTQQEDSAVYLCASSLITSGDTGELFFGEGSRLTVL.

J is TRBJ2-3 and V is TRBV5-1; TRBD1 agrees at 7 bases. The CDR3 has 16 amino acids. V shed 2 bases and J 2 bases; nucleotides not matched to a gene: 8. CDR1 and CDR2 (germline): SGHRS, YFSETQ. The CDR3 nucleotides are TGCGCCAGCAGCTTATACCTGACAGGGATCACAGATACGCAGTATTTT. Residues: CASSLYLTGITDTQYF. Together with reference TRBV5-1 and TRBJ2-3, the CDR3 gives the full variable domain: KAGVTQTPRYLIKTRGQQVTLSCSPISGHRSVSWYQQTPGQGLQFLFEYFSETQRNKGNFPGRFSGRQFSNSRSEMNVSTLELGDSALYLCASSLYLTGITDTQYFGPGTRLTVL.